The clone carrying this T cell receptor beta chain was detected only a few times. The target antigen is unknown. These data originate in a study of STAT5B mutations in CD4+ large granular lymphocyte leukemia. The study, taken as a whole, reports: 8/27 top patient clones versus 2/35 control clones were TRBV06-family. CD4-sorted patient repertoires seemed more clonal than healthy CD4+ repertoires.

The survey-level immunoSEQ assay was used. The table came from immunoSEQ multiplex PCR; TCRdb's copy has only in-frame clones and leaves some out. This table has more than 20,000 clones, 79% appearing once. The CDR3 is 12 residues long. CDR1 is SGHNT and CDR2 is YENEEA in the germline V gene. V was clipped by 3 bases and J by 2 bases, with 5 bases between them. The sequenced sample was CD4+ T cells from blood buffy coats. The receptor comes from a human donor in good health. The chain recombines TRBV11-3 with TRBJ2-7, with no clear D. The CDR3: CASSFNTYEQYF. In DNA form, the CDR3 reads TGTGCCAGCAGCTTTAATACCTACGAGCAGTACTTC.